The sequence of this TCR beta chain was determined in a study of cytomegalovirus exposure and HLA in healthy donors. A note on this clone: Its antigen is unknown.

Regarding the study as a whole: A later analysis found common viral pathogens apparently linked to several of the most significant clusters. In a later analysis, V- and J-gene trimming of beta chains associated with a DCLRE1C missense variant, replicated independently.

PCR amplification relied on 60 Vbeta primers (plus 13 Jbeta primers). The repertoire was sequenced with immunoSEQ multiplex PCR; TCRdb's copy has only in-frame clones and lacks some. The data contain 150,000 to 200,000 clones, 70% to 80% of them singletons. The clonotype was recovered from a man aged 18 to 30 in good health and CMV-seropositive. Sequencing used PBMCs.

The CDR3 protein is CASSMGPGGSGNTIYF. The CDR3 nucleotides are TGTGCCAGTAGTATGGGACCCGGGGGTTCTGGAAACACCATATATTTT. The chain employs TRBV19 and TRBJ1-3; D is possibly TRBD1 (5 bases). V was trimmed by 3 bases and J by 1 base, leaving 13 bases between them. Per germline, CDR1 LNHDA and CDR2 SQIVND (reference sequence). The CDR3 covers 16 residues.